Following are 21 T cell receptor beta chains from one sample sequenced in a study of Graves' ophthalmopathy and Graves' hyperthyroidism. RNA transcripts provided the template for amplifying TCR beta CDR3 regions. HTBI primers primed a first-round RT-PCR, and a second-round multiplex PCR followed. From the multiplex PCR reads, TCRdb called clonotypes with MiXCR, one entry per CDR3 protein. In the table there are around 1,200,000 distinct CDR3 sequences, approximately 35% of which are singletons. Input material: peripheral blood or thyroid tissue (not recorded which). The receptors stem from an adult man with Graves' hyperthyroidism.

CDR3 coding DNA: TGCAGCGTCCAGGCCAGCGGGAAGGGTGTAGGAGATACGCAGTATTTT. Amino acids: CSVQASGKGVGDTQYF. The genes are TRBV29-1 and TRBJ2-3; TRBD2 matches 7 bases. This CDR3 is built from 16 residues. Germline V lookup: CDR1 SQVTM, CDR2 ANQGSEA. Losses at the gene ends were 6 bases for V and 5 bases for J; bases not matched to a gene: 17.

The table lists this clonotype with many counts. The chain joins TRBV20-1 to TRBJ2-5, with 12 bases fitting TRBD1. The CDR3 is made up of 14 amino acids. V lost 3 bases, J lost 3 bases, and 2 bases stayed unmatched. Per germline, CDR1 DFQATT and CDR2 SNEGSKA (reference sequence). In DNA, the CDR3 is TGCAGTGCTAGTGGGACAGGGGGCAAAGAGACCCAGTACTTC. Translating it yields CSASGTGGKETQYF.

This clonotype was picked up a small number of times. V usage is TRBV7-2 and J usage is TRBJ2-5; D unresolved. V lost 3 bases and J 1 base, leaving 12 bases between the germline ends. From germline, CDR1 is SGHTA and CDR2 FQGNSA. This CDR3 has 15 amino acids. CDR3 in DNA: TGTGCCAGCAGCTTGGCGTCGCACCTCCAAGAGACCCAGTACTTC. As protein: CASSLASHLQETQYF.

The gene calls are TRBV19 and TRBJ2-2, with TRBD1 identical over 11 bases. This CDR3 comprises 15 residues. Unmatched junction bases numbered 7, after V lost 7 bases and J lost 6 bases. Germline-derived CDR1 and CDR2 are LNHDA and SQIVND (reference sequence). The CDR3 DNA reads TGTGCCAGTAATCCCGGGACAGGGGGGGCCGGGGAGCTGTTTTTT. Its translation is CASNPGTGGAGELFF.

Remarks on this clonotype: A junction end diverges from the germline sequence, so it may reflect a read error. The V gene is TRBV10-3, the J gene TRBJ2-5, with TRBD1 matching 7 bases. The germline CDR1 and CDR2 sequences are ENHRY and SYGVKD. The CDR3 is 17 amino acids. The CDR3 spells CASSYGTGATGGETQYF. The DNA of the CDR3 is TGTGCCAGCAGTTACGGAACAGGGGCGACTGGAGGAGAGACCCAGTACTTC.

Points on this clonotype: A much larger clone lies a single base off, so this may be a read error. The chain is built from TRBV19 and TRBJ2-7; D is undetermined. Germline V gene sequence: CDR1 LNHDA, CDR2 SQIVND (reference sequence). The V end was cut by 5 bases, the J end by 5 bases, with 13 bases between. The CDR3 runs to 13 residues. CDR3 in DNA: TGTGCCAGTAGTGAGGCAGGTGGAGACGAGCAGTACTTC. Its translation: CASSEAGGDEQYF. Together with reference TRBV19 and TRBJ2-7, the CDR3 gives the full variable domain: DGGITQSPKYLFRKEGQNVTLSCEQNLNHDAMYWYRQDPGQGLRLIYYSQIVNDFQKGDIAEGYSVSREKKESFPLTVTSAQKNPTAFYLCASSEAGGDEQYFGPGTRLTVT.

The table lists this clonotype with many counts. The chain recombines TRBV25-1 with TRBJ1-1; D call uncertain. V was cut by 2 bases and J by 3 bases, with 7 bases left in between. Germline-derived CDR1 and CDR2 are MGHDK and SYGVNS. The CDR3 has 13 amino acids. CDR3 sequence (DNA): TGTGCCAGCAGTGAAGGGTCCTACACTGAAGCTTTCTTT. This encodes CASSEGSYTEAFF.

In nucleotides, the CDR3 is TGTGCCAGCAGCCCCCCCCGCGGGAGTAACCACGAGCAGTACTTC. Residues: CASSPPRGSNHEQYF. The chain links TRBV11-2 to TRBJ2-7, with 7 bases identical to TRBD2. The CDR3 sequence is 15 residues long. Germline CDR1 SGHAT, CDR2 FQNNGV. The junction had 12 bases not matched to a gene; V was cut back by 5 bases and J by 5 bases.

This clonotype was counted many times. The gene calls are TRBV7-2 and TRBJ2-2; D could derive from TRBD1 or TRBD2 (5 bases each). V dropped 3 bases and J dropped 8 bases, with 19 bases sitting between them. The CDR3 runs 16 residues. CDR1 is SGHTA, CDR2 FQGNSA, per germline. The CDR3 DNA is TGTGCCAGCAGCTTGTGGCAGGGAGTTGCTACGGGGGAGCTGTTTTTT. It codes for CASSLWQGVATGELFF.

Concerning this clonotype: This CDR3 is missing its conserved last phenylalanine or tryptophan, likely due to a read error. This chain uses TRBV7-2 with TRBJ1-5; D call uncertain. Looked up from germline, CDR1 is SGHTA and CDR2 is FQGNSA. Trimming removed 1 base at V and 5 bases at J, with 6 bases between. The CDR3 is 13 residues long. The CDR3 is CASSLGPYQPQHL. The CDR3, as DNA: TGTGCCAGCAGCTTAGGCCCCTATCAGCCCCAGCATTTA.

This chain links TRBV29-1 with TRBJ1-2, with D unclear. Trimming took off 4 bases at V and 1 base at J, with 13 bases between the two ends. CDR3 length: 14 amino acids. Germline V lookup: CDR1 SQVTM, CDR2 ANQGSEA. The CDR3 bases are TGCAGCGTTGTAGTATCAGGAGATAACTATGGCTACACCTTC. It specifies CSVVVSGDNYGYTF.

The chain couples TRBV7-2 to TRBJ2-3, with 9 positions matching TRBD1. CDR3 size: 17 residues. Unmatched junction bases numbered 9, after V lost 0 bases and J lost 5 bases. Germline lookup yields CDR1 SGHTA and CDR2 FQGNSA. Written as DNA, the CDR3 is TGTGCCAGCAGCTTAGCGAGCGGGACAGGGCGGAGAGATACGCAGTATTTT. Its protein product is CASSLASGTGRRDTQYF.

This clonotype was counted a few times. The chain is built from TRBV20-1 and TRBJ2-7, with a possible D match to TRBD2 (5 bases). Trimming took off 0 bases at V and 0 bases at J, with 12 bases between the two ends. Per the germline V gene, CDR1 is DFQATT and CDR2 is SNEGSKA (reference sequence). The CDR3 runs 15 residues. Here the CDR3 reads CSARDEGFSSYEQYF. Written as DNA, the CDR3 is TGCAGTGCTAGAGATGAGGGCTTCAGCTCCTACGAGCAGTACTTC.

This clonotype was found many times. The chain links TRBV25-1 to TRBJ2-7; D perhaps matches TRBD1 (6 bases). The V and J ends lost 1 base and 1 base respectively, with 8 bases between them. There are 14 residues in the CDR3. CDR1 and CDR2 (germline): MGHDK, SYGVNS. The CDR3 region has the DNA TGTGCCAGCAGTGAATCGGGACAATCCTACGAGCAGTACTTC. Protein: CASSESGQSYEQYF.

The V and J genes are TRBV5-4 and TRBJ2-5; 10 bases match TRBD1. The CDR3 is made up of 15 amino acids. The V segment lost 5 bases and the J segment 5 bases; nucleotides outside the gene matches: 9. Germline V gives CDR1 SGHNT, CDR2 YYREEE (reference sequence). CDR3: CASRLMTGGLETQYF. The CDR3 region has the DNA TGTGCCAGCAGGCTGATGACAGGGGGCCTGGAGACCCAGTACTTC.

This clonotype came up many times. The chain uses TRBV7-2 and TRBJ1-6, with 9 bases lining up with TRBD1. Germline values: CDR1 SGHTA, CDR2 FQGNSA. This CDR3 is 14 amino acids long. V trimming: 5 bases; J trimming: 10 bases; junction bases outside the gene matches: 6. Written as DNA, the CDR3 is TGTGCCAGCAGCCTACGGACAGGGGACTCACCCCTCCACTTT. Translating it yields CASSLRTGDSPLHF.

This clonotype was seen only a few times. The chain combines TRBV9 with TRBJ1-2; D is ambiguous. The CDR3 covers 17 residues. V was shortened by 4 bases and J by 8 bases, with 27 bases between the two germline ends. The germline V gene has CDR1 SGDLS and CDR2 YYNGEE. The CDR3 is CASSPDPGRPVVVGYTF. The CDR3 nucleotides read TGTGCCAGCAGCCCCGACCCCGGGAGGCCTGTAGTAGTCGGCTACACCTTC.

This clonotype came up many times. The chain carries TRBV6-1 and TRBJ2-5, with D perhaps TRBD1 (6 bases). Trimming took off 7 bases at V and 6 bases at J, with 18 bases between the two ends. The CDR3 is 14 residues long. Looked up from germline, CDR1 is MNHNS and CDR2 is SASEGT. The CDR3, as DNA: TGTGCCAGCATTTCTTCTGGGCAGGGGCAGACCCAGTACTTC. Its protein is CASISSGQGQTQYF.

This clonotype was counted a few times. The V call is TRBV4-1, the J call TRBJ1-3; no clear D. Germline CDR1 and CDR2: MGHRA and YSYEKL. The length of the CDR3 is 17 residues. Trimming took 0 bases from V and 0 from J, leaving 12 bases between them. The CDR3 here is CASSQDRRALSGNTIYF. In nucleotides, the CDR3 is TGCGCCAGCAGCCAAGATCGGAGGGCCCTCTCTGGAAACACCATATATTTT.

This chain joins TRBV10-3 and TRBJ2-3; either TRBD1 or TRBD2 may supply D (5 bases each). The CDR3 runs to 11 residues. V dropped 10 bases and J dropped 4 bases, with 9 bases sitting between them. Germline CDR1 ENHRY, CDR2 SYGVKD. CDR3 nucleotides: TGTGCCAGTATGGGGGCAGATACGCAGTATTTT. Protein product: CASMGADTQYF.

The rearrangement links TRBV28 to TRBJ2-5, with D possibly matching TRBD2 (6 bases). V lost 4 bases, J lost 3 bases, and 15 bases lay in between. The CDR3 spans 15 residues. CDR1 is MDHEN, CDR2 SYDVKM, per germline. The CDR3 coding sequence is TGTGCCAGCAGTTATACCACCTTAGCGGAAGAGACCCAGTACTTC. Encoded protein: CASSYTTLAEETQYF.